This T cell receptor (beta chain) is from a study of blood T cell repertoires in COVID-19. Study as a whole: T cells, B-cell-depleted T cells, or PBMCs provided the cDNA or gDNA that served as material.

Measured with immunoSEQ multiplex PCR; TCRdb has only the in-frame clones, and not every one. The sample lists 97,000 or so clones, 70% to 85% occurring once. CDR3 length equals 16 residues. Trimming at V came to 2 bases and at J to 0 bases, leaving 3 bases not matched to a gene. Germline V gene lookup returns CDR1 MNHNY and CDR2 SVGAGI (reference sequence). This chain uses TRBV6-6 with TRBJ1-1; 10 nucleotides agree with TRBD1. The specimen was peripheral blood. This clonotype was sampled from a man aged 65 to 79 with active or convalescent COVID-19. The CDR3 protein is CASSYGTGALNTEAFF. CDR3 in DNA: TGTGCCAGCAGTTACGGGACAGGGGCACTGAACACTGAAGCTTTCTTT.